The subject of this entry is one TCR beta chain. No antigen is known for it. TCRdb analysed the reads with MiXCR anew, one entry per CDR3 protein. Of around 310,000 distinct CDR3 sequences listed, about 17% are singletons. This specimen belongs to a study of T cell repertoires in cytomegalovirus infection. Study information: Based on public TCR beta signatures, there were indications of CMV infection and of a matching HLA type.

The germline CDR1 and CDR2 sequences are SQVTM and ANQGSEA. There are 15 residues in the CDR3. V lost 4 bases, J lost 5 bases, and 19 bases lay in between. The study, taken as a whole, reports: It was HLA-C-restricted CMV-specific TCR beta clonotypes that dominated the response ex vivo. Of the TCR beta families, the public ones yielded a cumulative frequency that identified carriers of CMV plus the relevant HLA.

The sample consisted of PBMCs. The source of this sequence is a human donor in good health (CMV status not recorded). Some clones in this sample may be carry-over from other donors' samples. The rearrangement links TRBV29-1 to TRBJ2-3, with D possibly TRBD2 on 5 matching bases. CDR3 nucleotides: TGCAGCGTTGCGGGGAGCGTGTCGCCGGGAGATACGCAGTATTTT. Translated: CSVAGSVSPGDTQYF.